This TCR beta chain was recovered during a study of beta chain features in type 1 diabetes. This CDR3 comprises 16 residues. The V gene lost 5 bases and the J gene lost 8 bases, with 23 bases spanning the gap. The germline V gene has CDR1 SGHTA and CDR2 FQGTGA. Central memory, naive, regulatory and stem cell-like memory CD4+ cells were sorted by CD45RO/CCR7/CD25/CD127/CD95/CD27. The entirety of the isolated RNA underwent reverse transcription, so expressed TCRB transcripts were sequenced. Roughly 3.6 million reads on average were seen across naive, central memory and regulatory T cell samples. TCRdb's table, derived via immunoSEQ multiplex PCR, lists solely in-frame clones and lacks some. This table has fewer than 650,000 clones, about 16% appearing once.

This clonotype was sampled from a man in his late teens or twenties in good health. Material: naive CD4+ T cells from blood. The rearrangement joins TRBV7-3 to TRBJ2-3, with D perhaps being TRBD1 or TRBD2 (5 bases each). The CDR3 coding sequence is TGTGCCAGCAGCGTATCCGGGACGGGCGGCGTGGGTACGCAGTATTTT. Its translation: CASSVSGTGGVGTQYF.